The 9 T cell receptor beta chains below come from one sample, sequenced in a study of control samples from healthy donors and cancer patients. Sequencing used immunoSEQ multiplex PCR; TCRdb keeps in-frame clones, though not all of them. The sample includes roughly 84,000 clones, 70% to 90% of them seen just once. Sequenced: blood. Source of these receptors: a man in his fifties in good health.

This clone has a single count. The V gene is TRBV19, the J gene TRBJ2-2; perhaps TRBD1 as D (5 bases). Germline V gives CDR1 LNHDA, CDR2 SQIVND (reference sequence). V lost 7 bases and J lost 3, with 12 bases in between. The length of the CDR3 is 14 residues. The CDR3 DNA reads TGTGCCAGTAAAACAGGCGCCTACACCGGGGAGCTGTTTTTT. This sequence encodes CASKTGAYTGELFF.

V and J are TRBV19 and TRBJ2-3; 9 positions agree with TRBD1. This CDR3 is built from 15 residues. V lost 6 bases, J lost 2 bases, and 6 bases stayed unmatched. Per germline, CDR1 LNHDA and CDR2 SQIVND (reference sequence). DNA for the CDR3: TGTGCCAGTAGGTCGGGACAGGGTGCCACAGATACGCAGTATTTT. Its translation: CASRSGQGATDTQYF.

This clone has a single count. This chain connects TRBV11-2 to TRBJ2-3, with D perhaps TRBD1 or TRBD2 (6 bases each). The V gene lost 6 bases and the J gene lost 3 bases, with 19 bases spanning the gap. Germline-derived CDR1 and CDR2 are SGHAT and FQNNGV. CDR3 length equals 16 residues. The CDR3 DNA is TGTGCCAGCAGTTTTCAAAGGGGGGTATCTACAGATACGCAGTATTTT. As protein: CASSFQRGVSTDTQYF.

The chain employs TRBV12-5 and TRBJ2-1; 8 bases match TRBD1. The CDR3 sequence is 16 residues long. Germline V lookup: CDR1 LGHNT, CDR2 FRNRAP. After removal of 5 bases from V and 4 bases from J, the junction contained 10 bases not matched to a gene. Written as DNA, the CDR3 is TGTGCTAGTGGTCCAGGACAGGGTCGGGTTTACAATGAGCAGTTCTTC. Translating gives CASGPGQGRVYNEQFF. The full variable domain, rest sourced from reference TRBV12-5 and TRBJ2-1, is DARVTQTPRHKVTEMGQEVTMRCQPILGHNTVFWYRQTMMQGLELLAYFRNRAPLDDSGMPKDRFSAEMPDATLATLKIQPSEPRDSAVYFCASGPGQGRVYNEQFFGPGTRLTVL.

This clone was detected only once. The V gene is TRBV6-5, the J gene TRBJ2-7; TRBD1 matches 8 bases. The CDR3 consists of 13 residues. Germline assignment: CDR1 MNHEY and CDR2 SVGAGI. After removal of 6 bases from V and 2 bases from J, the junction contained 3 bases not matched to a gene. CDR3 nucleotides: TGTGCCAGCAGCACGGACAGGGCCTACGAGCAGTACTTC. Translated, it gives CASSTDRAYEQYF.

The V call is TRBV6-4, the J call TRBJ2-3, with unresolved D. V lost 11 bases and J lost 1, with 7 bases in between. The germline V gene has CDR1 MRHNA and CDR2 SNTAGT. This CDR3 has 11 amino acids. The CDR3 coding sequence is TGTGCCGCCGGAGGCACAGATACGCAGTATTTT. Translation: CAAGGTDTQYF.

This chain uses TRBV6-6 with TRBJ1-5; D is unclear. Trimming cost V 4 bases and J 6 bases, with 7 bases left between them. CDR1 is MNHNY, CDR2 SVGAGI, per germline (reference sequence). There are 12 residues in the CDR3. For the CDR3, the DNA is TGTGCCAGCAGTTTATCGGGTCAGCCCCAGCATTTT. Translating it yields CASSLSGQPQHF.

The rearrangement joins TRBV5-1 to TRBJ1-1; D is uncertain. The germline CDR1 and CDR2 sequences are SGHRS and YFSETQ. With 4 bases removed from V and 1 base from J, the gap between germline ends came to 11 bases. This CDR3 region has 14 residues. CDR3 loop: CASSPPGTNTEAFF. The CDR3 coding sequence is TGCGCCAGCAGCCCGCCGGGCACGAACACTGAAGCTTTCTTT.

The chain joins TRBV18 to TRBJ2-2; D may be TRBD1 (6 bases). This CDR3 is 15 amino acids long. Looked up from germline, CDR1 is KGHSH and CDR2 is LQKENI. V shed 1 base and J shed 3 bases, with 9 bases lying between them. CDR3 amino acids: CASSPLTGYTGELFF. In DNA form, the CDR3 reads TGTGCCAGCTCACCACTTACAGGGTACACCGGGGAGCTGTTTTTT.